This T cell receptor beta chain was documented in a study of graft-versus-host responses after intestinal transplantation. The culture paired some 200,000 irradiated violet-dye-labeled stimulators with some 200,000 CFSE-labeled responders. Germline-derived CDR1 and CDR2 are LNHDA and SQIVND (reference sequence). The CDR3 is 13 residues long. Between the trimmed V and J ends, which lost 10 bases and 4 bases, there was a span of 16 bases. TCRdb keeps only in-frame clones here, not all; method: immunoSEQ multiplex PCR. The sample has under 15,000 clones; roughly 32% are singletons. By its share, this clone is medium-sized.

This chain connects TRBV19 to TRBJ2-5; perhaps TRBD2 as D (5 bases). Sequences were derived from alloreactive CD8+ T cells from a mixed lymphocyte reaction culture, sampled before intestinal transplant. Subset denoted: CFSE-low proliferating T cells sorted from roughly 6-day pre-transplant mixed lymphocyte reaction (GvH or HvG direction). The source is a human patient who received an intestinal transplant. DNA of the CDR3: TGTGCCACCCGGGGTGCGGCCCCAGAGACCCAGTACTTC. Its translation: CATRGAAPETQYF.